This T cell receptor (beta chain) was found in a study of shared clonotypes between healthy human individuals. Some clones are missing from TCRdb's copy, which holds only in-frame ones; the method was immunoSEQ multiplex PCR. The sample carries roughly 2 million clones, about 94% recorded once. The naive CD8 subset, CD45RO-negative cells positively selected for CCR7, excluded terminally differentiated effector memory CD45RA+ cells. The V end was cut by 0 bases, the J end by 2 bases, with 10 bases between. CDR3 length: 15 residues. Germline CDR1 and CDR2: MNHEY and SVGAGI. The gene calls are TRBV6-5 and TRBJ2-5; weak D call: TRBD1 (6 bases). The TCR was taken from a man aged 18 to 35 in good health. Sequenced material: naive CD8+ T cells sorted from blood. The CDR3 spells CASSYSAGVQETQYF. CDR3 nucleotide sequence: TGTGCCAGCAGTTACTCGGCAGGGGTACAAGAGACCCAGTACTTC.